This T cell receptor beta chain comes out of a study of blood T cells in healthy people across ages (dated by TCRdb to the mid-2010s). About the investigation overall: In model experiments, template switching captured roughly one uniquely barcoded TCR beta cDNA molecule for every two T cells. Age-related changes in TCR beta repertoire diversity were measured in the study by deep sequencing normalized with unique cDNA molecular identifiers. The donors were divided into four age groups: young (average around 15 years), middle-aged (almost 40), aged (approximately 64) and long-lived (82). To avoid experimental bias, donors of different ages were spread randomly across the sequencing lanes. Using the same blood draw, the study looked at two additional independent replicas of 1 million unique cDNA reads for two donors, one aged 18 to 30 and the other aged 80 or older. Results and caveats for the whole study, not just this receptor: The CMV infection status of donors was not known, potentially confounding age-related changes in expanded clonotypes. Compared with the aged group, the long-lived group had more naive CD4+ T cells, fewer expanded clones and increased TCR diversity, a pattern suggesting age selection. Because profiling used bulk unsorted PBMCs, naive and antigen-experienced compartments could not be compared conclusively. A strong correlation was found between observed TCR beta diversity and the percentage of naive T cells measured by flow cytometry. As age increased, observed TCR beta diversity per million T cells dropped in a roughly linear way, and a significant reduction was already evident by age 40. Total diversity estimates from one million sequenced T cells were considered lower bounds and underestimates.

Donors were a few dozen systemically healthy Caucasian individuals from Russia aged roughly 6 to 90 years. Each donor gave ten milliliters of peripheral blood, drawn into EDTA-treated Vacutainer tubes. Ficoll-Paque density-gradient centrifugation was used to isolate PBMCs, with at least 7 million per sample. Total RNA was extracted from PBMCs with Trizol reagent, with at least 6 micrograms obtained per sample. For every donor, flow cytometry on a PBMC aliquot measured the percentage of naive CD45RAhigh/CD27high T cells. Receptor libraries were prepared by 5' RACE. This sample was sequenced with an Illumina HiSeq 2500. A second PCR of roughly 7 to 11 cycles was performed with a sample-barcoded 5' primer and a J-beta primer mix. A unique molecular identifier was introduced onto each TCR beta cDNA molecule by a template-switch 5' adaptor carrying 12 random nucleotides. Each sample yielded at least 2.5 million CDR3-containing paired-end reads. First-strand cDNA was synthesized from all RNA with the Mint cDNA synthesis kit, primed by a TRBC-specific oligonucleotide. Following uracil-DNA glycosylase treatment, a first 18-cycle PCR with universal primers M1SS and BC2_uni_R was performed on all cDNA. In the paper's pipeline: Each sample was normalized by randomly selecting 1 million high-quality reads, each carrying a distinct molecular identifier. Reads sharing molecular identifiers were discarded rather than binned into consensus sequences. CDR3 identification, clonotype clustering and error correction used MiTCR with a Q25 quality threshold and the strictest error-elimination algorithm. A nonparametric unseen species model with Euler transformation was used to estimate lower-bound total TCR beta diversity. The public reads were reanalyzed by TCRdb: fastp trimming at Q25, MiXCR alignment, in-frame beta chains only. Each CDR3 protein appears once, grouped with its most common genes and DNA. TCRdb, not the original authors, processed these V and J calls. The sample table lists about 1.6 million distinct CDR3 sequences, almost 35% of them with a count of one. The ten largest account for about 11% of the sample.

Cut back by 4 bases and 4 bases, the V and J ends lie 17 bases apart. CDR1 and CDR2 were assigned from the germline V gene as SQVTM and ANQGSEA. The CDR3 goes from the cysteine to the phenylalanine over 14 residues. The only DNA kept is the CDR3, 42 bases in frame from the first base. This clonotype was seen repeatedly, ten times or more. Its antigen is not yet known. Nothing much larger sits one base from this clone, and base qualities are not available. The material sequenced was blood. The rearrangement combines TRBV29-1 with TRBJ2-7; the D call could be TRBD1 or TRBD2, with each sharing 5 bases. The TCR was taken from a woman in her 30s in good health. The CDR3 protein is CSVGDLRGAYEQYF. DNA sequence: TGCAGCGTTGGCGATCTCCGAGGGGCGTACGAGCAGTACTTC.